These 18 T cell receptor beta chains were sequenced from one sample in a study of blood T cell repertoires in COVID-19. Libraries were prepared by immunoSEQ multiplex PCR; TCRdb keeps only in-frame clonotypes and omits some of them. Altogether some 220,000 clones are present, roughly 85% being singletons, with the ten largest covering 2.4%. The sample was peripheral blood. These receptors all come from a woman between 70 and 85 years old with COVID-19, enrolled during active disease.

This clone was detected a few times. The chain recombines TRBV4-3 with TRBJ2-7; 7 bases are shared with TRBD1. CDR3 size: 15 residues. The V and J ends lost 4 bases and 0 bases, in that order; junction bases with no gene match: 6. Per germline, CDR1 LGHNA and CDR2 YSLEER. CDR3 sequence reads: CASSRIRDSSYEQYF. The DNA of the CDR3 is TGCGCCAGCAGCCGTATCCGGGACAGCTCCTACGAGCAGTACTTC.

The chain recombines TRBV7-3 with TRBJ1-2; 7 bases match TRBD1. CDR3 size: 16 residues. Germline-derived CDR1 and CDR2 are SGHTA and FQGTGA. V shed 5 bases, J shed 1 base, and the junction held 10 bases outside the gene matches. The CDR3 here is CASSPRNQGVNYGYTF. The DNA of the CDR3 is TGTGCCAGCAGCCCCCGCAATCAGGGGGTTAACTATGGCTACACCTTC.

This chain connects TRBV7-9 to TRBJ2-1; D might be TRBD1 (6 bases). Germline V gene lookup returns CDR1 SEHNR and CDR2 FQNEAQ (reference sequence). Trimming took 7 bases from V and 7 from J, leaving 20 bases between them. The CDR3 has 15 residues. The CDR3 loop is CASTLTGLSRNEQFF. The CDR3 nucleotides are TGTGCCAGCACCTTGACAGGTTTATCAAGGAATGAGCAGTTCTTC.

V and J are TRBV29-1 and TRBJ1-6, with TRBD1 matching over 9 bases. The V and J ends lost 6 bases and 8 bases, in that order; junction bases with no gene match: 5. The length of the CDR3 is 13 residues. Germline V CDR1 and CDR2: SQVTM, ANQGSEA. CDR3 DNA: TGCAGCGTAAAGACAGGGGGAGATTCACCCCTCCACTTT. Translated: CSVKTGGDSPLHF. Combining the CDR3 with reference TRBV29-1 and TRBJ1-6 gives the whole variable domain SAVISQKPSRDICQRGTSLTIQCQVDSQVTMMFWYRQQPGQSLTLIATANQGSEATYESGFVIDKFPISRPNLTFSTLTVSNMSPEDSSIYLCSVKTGGDSPLHFGNGTRLTVT.

This clone was recorded a few times. V and J are TRBV19 and TRBJ2-3, with D possibly being TRBD1 (6 bases). This CDR3 region has 15 residues. V was clipped by 1 base and J by 2 bases, with 10 bases between them. Germline lookup yields CDR1 LNHDA and CDR2 SQIVND (reference sequence). CDR3 nucleotides: TGTGCCAGTAGTATAGGAGGGGGTATCACAGATACGCAGTATTTT. Protein: CASSIGGGITDTQYF.

In this sample, this clone turned up once. This sequence joins TRBV11-3 and TRBJ2-2; TRBD1 matches 8 bases. Per the germline V gene, CDR1 is SGHNT and CDR2 is YENEEA. The V segment lost 7 bases and the J segment 4 bases; nucleotides outside the gene matches: 11. The CDR3 length is 16 residues. This CDR3 reads CASTLGQGAPTGELFF. The CDR3, as DNA: TGTGCCAGCACCCTCGGCCAGGGGGCTCCCACCGGGGAGCTGTTTTTT.

This rearrangement joins TRBV4-1 to TRBJ1-4; TRBD1 might be the D (5 bases). CDR1 and CDR2 from the germline V gene are MGHRA and YSYEKL. This CDR3 contains 17 residues. Trimming pared 3 bases from V and 0 bases from J, leaving 14 bases between. In DNA form, the CDR3 reads TGCGCCAGCAGCCAGGTCCCGACAGAGGCAACTAATGAAAAACTGTTTTTT. Encoded protein: CASSQVPTEATNEKLFF.

This rearrangement joins TRBV6-2 or TRBV6-3 to TRBJ2-7, with 8 bases identical to TRBD2. The CDR3 has 15 amino acids. V dropped 4 bases and J dropped 4; count of bases not matched to a gene: 9. Germline V gene sequence: CDR1 MNHEY, CDR2 SVGEGT. CDR3 residues: CASSSPRGGRYEQYF. CDR3 bases: TGTGCCAGCAGTTCCCCCCGGGGGGGGAGGTACGAGCAGTACTTC.

The V call is TRBV27, the J call TRBJ1-1, with 7 nucleotides matching TRBD1. The CDR3 has 13 residues. Germline loops: CDR1 MNHEY, CDR2 SMNVEV (reference sequence). The V segment lost 3 bases and the J segment 8 bases; nucleotides outside the gene matches: 6. CDR3 protein: CASSLIRGTEAFF. The CDR3 nucleotides are TGTGCCAGCAGTTTGATCAGGGGGACGGAAGCTTTCTTT.

The V call is TRBV2, the J call TRBJ2-1; TRBD2 agrees at 7 bases. This CDR3 has 14 residues. Germline CDR1 is SNHLY and CDR2 is FYNNEI. Trimming at V came to 6 bases and at J to 8 bases, leaving 10 bases not matched to a gene. The CDR3 DNA sequence: TGTGCCAGCAGCTTCCGACTAGCTGCAGATGAGCAGTTCTTC. This translates into CASSFRLAADEQFF.

The rearrangement links TRBV7-2 to TRBJ2-7, with D possibly TRBD2 on 6 matching bases. From germline, CDR1 is SGHTA and CDR2 FQGNSA. The CDR3 contains 15 residues. Trimming shortened V by 4 bases and J by 0 bases, and 13 bases separated the two germline ends. The DNA for the CDR3 is TGTGCCAGCAGCTCGGACTATTGGAGCTCCTACGAGCAGTACTTC. Translating gives CASSSDYWSSYEQYF.

The V and J genes are TRBV28 and TRBJ1-2; D is undetermined. This CDR3 comprises 11 residues. Germline values: CDR1 MDHEN, CDR2 SYDVKM. CDR3 region: CSGGGNYGYTF. CDR3 in DNA: TGTAGCGGCGGAGGAAACTATGGCTACACCTTC.

This clone was counted a single time. The CDR3 is CASSGNKRDAFSGNTIYF. The CDR3 bases are TGTGCCAGCAGCGGAAACAAGCGGGACGCCTTCTCTGGAAACACCATATATTTT. V is TRBV5-8 and J is TRBJ1-3, with D possibly being TRBD1 (5 bases). Germline V gene lookup returns CDR1 SGHTS and CDR2 YDEGEE. The CDR3 is 18 amino acids. With 4 bases removed from V and 0 bases from J, the gap between germline ends came to 20 bases.

The gene calls are TRBV5-1 and TRBJ1-1, with 11 bases lining up with TRBD1. The CDR3 contains 16 residues. Germline assignment: CDR1 SGHRS and CDR2 YFSETQ. The V segment lost 0 bases and the J segment 4 bases; nucleotides outside the gene matches: 5. The DNA for the CDR3 is TGCGCCAGCAGCTTGGCCACGGGACAGGGGGGCACTGAAGCTTTCTTT. Translated: CASSLATGQGGTEAFF.

The rearrangement joins TRBV5-1 to TRBJ2-6, with D perhaps matching TRBD2 (5 bases). The CDR3 runs 18 residues. Trimming took 3 bases from V and 0 from J, leaving 16 bases between them. Germline V gives CDR1 SGHRS, CDR2 YFSETQ. CDR3 residues: CASSSLTPGFSGANVLTF. As DNA, the CDR3 is TGCGCCAGCAGCTCCTTAACCCCGGGGTTCTCTGGGGCCAACGTCCTGACTTTC.

The V call is TRBV9, the J call TRBJ2-7, with TRBD2 as a possible D gene (6 bases). Germline lookup yields CDR1 SGDLS and CDR2 YYNGEE. Trimming took 0 bases from V and 3 from J, leaving 13 bases between them. This CDR3 has 15 residues. The DNA of the CDR3 is TGTGCCAGCAGCGTAGGGATCGGGACTCTCTACGAGCAGTACTTC. As protein: CASSVGIGTLYEQYF.

The J gene is TRBJ2-7, the V gene TRBV11-3, with D possibly matching TRBD2 (5 bases). V was pared by 2 bases and J by 0 bases, with 14 bases between. CDR3 size: 16 residues. CDR1 and CDR2 (germline): SGHNT, YENEEA. In DNA, the CDR3 is TGTGCCAGCAGCTTAATACCGACGAGGGCCTCCTACGAGCAGTACTTC. It codes for CASSLIPTRASYEQYF.

The chain uses TRBV4-3 and TRBJ1-2, with D perhaps matching TRBD1 (6 bases). CDR1 is LGHNA and CDR2 is YSLEER in the germline V gene. The V end lost 3 bases, the J end lost 4 bases, and 18 bases lay between the germline ends. This CDR3 spans 16 amino acids. CDR3: CASSQEQGRNLYGYTF. DNA of the CDR3: TGCGCCAGCAGCCAGGAACAGGGTCGGAACCTCTATGGCTACACCTTC.